Listed below are T cell receptor beta chains from one sample, sequenced in a study of tumor and adjacent non-tumor tissue in lung cancer. TCRdb processed the multiplex PCR reads anew with MiXCR; each CDR3 protein has one entry. Of approximately 120,000 distinct CDR3 sequences in the sample, approximately 82% are singletons; the top ten hold 37%. Sequenced: lung tumor tissue. The receptors originated from a woman aged 60-75 years with non-small cell lung cancer. The CDR3 runs from the conserved cysteine through the conserved F or W. D genes are given only for firm matches. Expanded clones are given a class, and other clones once, few, many or no size at all.

>NA|NA|TRBJ1-2|TRBV5-4
CASSLDRVNCYTF
TGTGCCAGCAGCTTGGATAGGGTCAATTGCTACACCTTC
>TRBD1|NA|TRBJ2-5|TRBV30
CAWSMPTGGQETQYF
TGTGCCTGGAGTATGCCGACAGGGGGGCAAGAGACCCAGTACTTC
>NA|NA|TRBJ2-1|TRBV14
CASSPRVGEQFF
TGTGCCAGCAGCCCCCGAGTGGGTGAGCAGTTCTTC
>NA|NA|TRBJ2-5|TRBV5-1
CASSPGPNTYETQYF
TGCGCCAGCAGCCCGGGACCCAACACTTACGAGACCCAGTACTTC
>NA|NA|TRBJ2-1|TRBV20-1
CSARHGVHYSYKEQFF
TGCAGTGCTAGACACGGGGTTCACTACTCCTACAAAGAACAGTTCTTC
>TRBD1|few|TRBJ2-3|TRBV11-3
CASSFRGGAGDTQYF
TGTGCCAGCAGCTTTAGAGGGGGCGCAGGAGATACGCAGTATTTT
>TRBD2|many|TRBJ2-5|TRBV20-1
CTGGETQYF
TGCACCGGGGGGGAGACCCAGTACTTC
>NA|many|TRBJ1-5|TRBV6-6
CASSPTGTPYQPQHF
TGTGCCAGCAGCCCCACCGGGACACCCTATCAGCCCCAGCATTTT
>NA|NA|TRBJ1-2|TRBV6-2/TRBV6-3
CASSSPILQQRLYGYTF
TGTGCTAGCAGCTCCCCAATATTGCAACAGAGGTTGTATGGCTACACCTTC
>NA|many|TRBJ2-7|TRBV29-1
CSVAQSSYEQYF
TGCAGCGTTGCACAGTCATCCTACGAGCAGTACTTC
>NA|few|TRBJ1-1|TRBV20-1
CSASVRVMTEAFF
TGCAGTGCTAGTGTCAGGGTCATGACTGAAGCTTTCTTT
>TRBD1|NA|TRBJ1-2|TRBV4-2
CASSLMSGQGIGYTF
TGTGCCAGCAGCCTAATGAGTGGACAGGGGATAGGCTACACCTTC
>NA|NA|TRBJ2-2|TRBV12-3/TRBV12-4
CASSHLRGAGELFF
TGTGCCAGCAGTCATCTTCGAGGTGCCGGGGAGCTGTTTTTT
>TRBD1|NA|TRBJ2-5|TRBV5-5
CASSRTGGAQETQYF
TGTGCCAGCAGCAGGACAGGGGGAGCCCAAGAGACCCAGTACTTC
>NA|NA|TRBJ2-2|TRBV20-1
CSARGGRRSTGELFF
TGCAGTGCTAGGGGGGGGCGGAGGAGCACCGGGGAGCTGTTTTTT
>TRBD2|NA|TRBJ2-7|TRBV6-2/TRBV6-3
CASIYICIAGGFLSYEQYF
TGTGCCAGCATTTACATTTGTATAGCGGGAGGCTTTCTCTCCTACGAGCAGTACTTC
>TRBD2|NA|TRBJ2-7|TRBV6-5
CVSSYAGGLRGTPPYEQYF
TGTGTCAGCAGCTATGCCGGGGGGTTGCGTGGCACACCACCGTACGAGCAGTACTTC
>TRBD1|NA|TRBJ1-2|TRBV6-6
CASSPRTGHESDYTF
TGTGCCAGCAGCCCACGGACAGGGCACGAGTCTGACTACACCTTC
>TRBD2|NA|TRBJ2-1|TRBV4-1
CASSRPGLAGGPGRNEQFF
TGCGCCAGCAGCCGTCCGGGACTAGCGGGAGGGCCCGGGAGGAATGAGCAGTTCTTC
>NA|many|TRBJ2-2|TRBV20-1
CSAGGEGSTGELFF
TGCAGTGCTGGGGGAGAAGGGAGCACCGGGGAGCTGTTTTTT
>NA|medium-sized|TRBJ1-1|TRBV11-3
CASSRNLDTAEAFF
TGTGCCAGCAGCAGGAATTTGGATACCGCTGAAGCTTTCTTT
>NA|NA|TRBJ2-3|TRBV4-3
CASSRSIREDIDTRYF
TGCGCCAGCAGCCGAAGCATAAGGGAGGATATAGATACGCGGTATTTT
>TRBD2|NA|TRBJ2-4|TRBV4-1
CASCRGVSQKNIQHF
TGCGCCAGCTGCCGGGGGGTAAGCCAGAAAAACATTCAGCACTTC
>NA|NA|TRBJ1-5|TRBV20-1
CSAPTPNGYQPQHF
TGCAGTGCTCCAACCCCGAACGGCTATCAGCCCCAGCACTTT
>NA|NA|TRBJ2-3|TRBV6-1
CASSRLIPYMQYF
TGTGCCAGCAGTCGACTCATCCCATATATGCAGTATTTT
>TRBD2|NA|TRBJ2-1|TRBV28
CASLGGQRGNAQFF
TGTGCCAGCCTTGGAGGCCAGCGGGGTAATGCGCAGTTCTTC
>NA|many|TRBJ2-3|TRBV6-6
CASSYSTYTSTDTQYF
TGTGCCAGCAGTTATTCGACATACACTAGCACAGATACGCAGTATTTT
>NA|NA|TRBJ1-2|TRBV29-1
CSVEVGGRGSYTF
TGCAGCGTTGAAGTTGGAGGGCGCGGGAGCTACACTTTC
>NA|NA|TRBJ1-5|TRBV20-1
CNAREPRAGSSNQPQHF
TGCAATGCTAGAGAACCTAGGGCAGGTTCTAGCAATCAGCCCCAGCATTTT
>NA|NA|TRBJ2-1|TRBV11-1
CASTRGSAASYYNEQFF
TGTGCCAGCACTCGGGGTTCCGCAGCGAGCTACTACAATGAGCAGTTCTTC
>TRBD2|NA|TRBJ2-3|TRBV20-1
CSARDRLAGSSADTQYF
TGCAGTGCTAGAGATCGGCTAGCGGGGTCTTCCGCAGATACGCAGTATTTT
>NA|NA|TRBJ1-1|TRBV29-1
CSVEGRAGNTEALF
TGCAGCGTTGAAGGGAGAGCAGGGAACACTGAAGCTCTCTTT
>NA|NA|TRBJ2-1|TRBV6-2/TRBV6-3
CASSYSLARRNNEQFF
TGTGCCAGCAGTTACTCACTGGCCAGGCGGAACAATGAGCAGTTCTTC
>TRBD1|NA|TRBJ2-2|TRBV20-1
CSVRPLGQEASGELFF
TGCAGTGTTAGGCCCCTTGGACAGGAGGCTTCCGGGGAGCTGTTTTTT